This paragraph reports one TCR beta chain. The antigen is undetermined. This record belongs to a study of molecular identifiers for immune sequencing clone quantification. Germline CDR1 reads SGHTA; CDR2 reads FQGNSA. The CDR3 runs 15 residues. The ends lost 3 bases at V and 4 bases at J; junction bases unmatched: 2. TCRdb reprocessed the PCR reads via MiXCR and lists one record per CDR3 protein. The data show over 85,000 distinct CDR3 sequences, 35% seen once. Sorted naive CD8 T cells, roughly 20,000 to 1,100,000, were sequenced from 10%, 30% or 50% RNA. The study's findings and limits: Detection of one spiked Jurkat cell's TCR RNA reportedly worked in one million naive cells.

The chain is built from TRBV7-2 and TRBJ2-1; 11 nucleotides match TRBD2. The receptor's source is a human donor in good health. Some libraries in this study had Jurkat cell RNA spiked in. Material: naive CD8+ T cells from blood, with Jurkat cell RNA spiked in. The subset denotes: FACS-sorted CD8+CD4-CCR7+CD45RA+ naive T cells. CDR3 residues: CASSFGLAGYNEQFF. CDR3 nucleotides: TGTGCCAGCAGCTTTGGACTAGCGGGTTACAATGAGCAGTTCTTC.